Presented here are 30 T cell receptor beta chains from one specimen sequenced in a study of Ad26.COV2.S vaccination and SARS-CoV-2 variants. Treatment described: 15 to 20 received Ad26.COV2.S at low or high dose, single or two shots; about 5 received placebo; per-sample allocation not given. Samples came from day 63 after the first vaccine or placebo injection. Measured with immunoSEQ multiplex PCR; TCRdb has only the in-frame clones, and not every one. Of more than 300,000 clones detected, 86% appear once; the ten largest clones hold about 10%. The source was peripheral blood, collected in a trial of Ad26.COV2.S vaccine versus placebo. All receptors derive from a person between 18 and 60 years old who received the Ad26.COV2.S COVID-19 vaccine or a placebo.

This chain joins TRBV6-5 and TRBJ2-1; D unclear. Germline V lookup: CDR1 MNHEY, CDR2 SVGAGI. CDR3 length: 14 amino acids. Trimming took off 2 bases at V and 8 bases at J, with 13 bases between the two ends. The CDR3 DNA reads TGTGCCAGCAGTTACGGAGCCTCAGCTCATGAGCAGTTCTTC. Its translation is CASSYGASAHEQFF.

J is TRBJ2-7 and V is TRBV27; D tentatively fits TRBD1 or TRBD2 (5 bases each). Germline V gives CDR1 MNHEY, CDR2 SMNVEV (reference sequence). The CDR3 is made up of 14 amino acids. V lost 5 bases, J lost 3 bases, and 14 bases lay in between. DNA of the CDR3: TGTGCCAGCAGTCCCTGGGACCGTTTCTACGAGCAGTACTTC. Translation: CASSPWDRFYEQYF.

This sequence joins TRBV7-2 and TRBJ1-1; TRBD1 agrees at 9 bases. This CDR3 is built from 15 residues. With V trimmed by 5 bases and J by 0 bases, 4 bases remained unmatched. Germline V CDR1 and CDR2: SGHTA, FQGNSA. CDR3 region: CASSVTGGMNTEAFF. The CDR3 DNA follows: TGTGCCAGCAGCGTTACAGGGGGCATGAACACTGAAGCTTTCTTT.

This chain links TRBV12-3 or TRBV12-4 with TRBJ2-1; no clear D gene. The CDR3 covers 13 residues. Deletions cut 4 bases from V and 6 bases from J, with 10 bases between. DNA for the CDR3: TGTGCCAGCAGTTATGACTGGGGCAATGAGCAGTTCTTC. This sequence encodes CASSYDWGNEQFF.

The chain links TRBV5-1 to TRBJ2-1, with unresolved D. The CDR3 loop spans 15 amino acids. V was cut by 0 bases and J by 8 bases, with 15 bases left in between. Germline V gene sequence: CDR1 SGHRS, CDR2 YFSETQ. CDR3 nucleotides: TGCGCCAGCAGCTTGGGGGCCGGGTACGTTGATGAGCAGTTCTTC. Translating gives CASSLGAGYVDEQFF.

The chain links TRBV23-1 to TRBJ2-2; 10 bases fit TRBD1. TRBV23-1 belongs to the ORF category, with a function that is uncertain. The CDR3 has 16 amino acids. J gave up 5 bases and V 6 bases, and 9 bases lay outside the gene matches. The CDR3 protein is CASRIRQGAGTGELFF. The CDR3 DNA follows: TGCGCCAGCAGGATCCGACAGGGGGCGGGAACCGGGGAGCTGTTTTTT.

This clone was seen only a few times. This sequence joins TRBV4-1 and TRBJ1-5, with 7 positions matching TRBD1. The CDR3 contains 19 residues. Trimming cost V 1 base and J 0 bases; bases outside gene matches: 12. CDR1 is MGHRA and CDR2 is YSYEKL in the germline V gene. The CDR3, as DNA: TGCGCCAGCAGCCAAGCTCCAGCGACAGGGACCTATAGCAATCAGCCCCAGCATTTT. It translates to CASSQAPATGTYSNQPQHF.

The V and J genes are TRBV29-1 and TRBJ2-5; 10 nucleotides agree with TRBD2. J gave up 4 bases and V 1 base, and 0 bases lay outside the gene matches. Germline-derived CDR1 and CDR2 are SQVTM and ANQGSEA. The CDR3 contains 13 residues. CDR3 DNA sequence: TGCAGCGTTGAAGGACTAGCGGGAGAGACCCAGTACTTC. Translating it yields CSVEGLAGETQYF.

This rearrangement joins TRBV27 to TRBJ2-7, with TRBD1 matching over 7 bases. The CDR3 is 15 amino acids. From germline, CDR1 is MNHEY and CDR2 SMNVEV (reference sequence). V was pared by 5 bases and J by 2 bases, with 9 bases of the junction left unmatched. CDR3 coding DNA: TGTGCCAGCAGTCCTTCCAGGACAGGTCCCTACGAGCAGTACTTC. Translation: CASSPSRTGPYEQYF.

V usage is TRBV28 and J usage is TRBJ2-1, with D maybe TRBD2 (6 bases). Between the trimmed V and J ends, which lost 2 bases and 5 bases, there was a span of 13 bases. The CDR3 has 15 residues. Germline V gene data show CDR1 as MDHEN and CDR2 as SYDVKM. The DNA of the CDR3 is TGTGCCAGCAGTTTAAGCTTGGGGGAGGACAATGAGCAGTTCTTC. It yields the protein CASSLSLGEDNEQFF.

V is TRBV24-1 and J is TRBJ2-1; no clear D gene. This CDR3 region has 12 residues. Germline lookup yields CDR1 KGHDR and CDR2 SFDVKD. Deletions cut 5 bases from V and 4 bases from J, with 5 bases between. The CDR3 here is CATSAPYNEQFF. The CDR3 DNA reads as TGTGCCACCAGTGCCCCTTACAATGAGCAGTTCTTC.

The chain joins TRBV7-8 to TRBJ2-3; D is ambiguous. Trimming shortened V by 1 base and J by 2 bases, and 13 bases separated the two germline ends. Germline CDR1 is SGHVS and CDR2 is FQNEAQ. The CDR3 runs 16 residues. CDR3 sequence (DNA): TGTGCCAGCAGCTTAGTCTGGCAGGAAAACACAGATACGCAGTATTTT. The encoded protein is CASSLVWQENTDTQYF.

The rearrangement uses TRBV5-6 and TRBJ2-1; the D gene is possibly TRBD1 (5 bases). This CDR3 has 13 amino acids. Germline CDR1 reads SGHDT; CDR2 reads YYEEEE. Deletions cut 1 base from V and 5 bases from J, with 7 bases between. The chain's CDR3 is CASSLIGDNEQFF. CDR3 DNA: TGTGCCAGCAGCTTGATAGGGGACAATGAGCAGTTCTTC.

V usage is TRBV4-3 and J usage is TRBJ1-1; possibly TRBD1 for D (5 bases). CDR3 length equals 16 residues. Per germline, CDR1 LGHNA and CDR2 YSLEER. V lost 9 bases and J 1 base, leaving 21 bases between the germline ends. The CDR3 coding sequence is TGCGCCAGTAAACGAGGTGAGGGGCGATCGAACACTGAAGCTTTCTTT. Residues: CASKRGEGRSNTEAFF.

The rearrangement links TRBV27 to TRBJ1-5; 7 bases match TRBD1. The CDR3 is made up of 13 amino acids. After removal of 2 bases from V and 7 bases from J, the junction contained 2 bases not matched to a gene. The germline gives CDR1 MNHEY, CDR2 SMNVEV (reference sequence). The CDR3 DNA follows: TGTGCCAGCAGTTTAGACAGGGACCAGCCCCAGCATTTT. This translates into CASSLDRDQPQHF.

There are a few counts of this clone. The chain carries TRBV10-2 and TRBJ1-1; unclear D gene. The CDR3 contains 13 residues. The V gene's germline CDR1 is WSHSY and CDR2 SAAADI. V lost 2 bases and J lost 6, with 10 bases in between. CDR3: CASSEVLGPEAFF. The CDR3 region has the DNA TGCGCCAGCAGTGAGGTCCTCGGTCCTGAAGCTTTCTTT.

This chain connects TRBV7-8 to TRBJ1-1, with D uncertain. Germline V CDR1 and CDR2: SGHVS, FQNEAQ. The CDR3 has 13 residues. Trimming removed 5 bases from V and 5 bases from J, with 12 bases in between. The CDR3 here is CASSRPTLTEAFF. As DNA, the CDR3 is TGTGCCAGCAGCCGCCCAACCCTGACTGAAGCTTTCTTT. Filled out from reference TRBV7-8 and TRBJ1-1, the complete variable domain reads GAGVSQSPRYKVAKRGQDVALRCDPISGHVSLFWYQQALGQGPEFLTYFQNEAQLDKSGLPSDRFFAERPEGSVSTLKIQRTQQEDSAVYLCASSRPTLTEAFFGQGTRLTVV.

The V and J genes are TRBV7-9 and TRBJ1-1, with a possible D match to TRBD1 (6 bases). The germline V gene encodes CDR1 SEHNR and CDR2 FQNEAQ (reference sequence). This CDR3 has 11 residues. Trimming pared 5 bases from V and 7 bases from J, leaving 8 bases between. CDR3 in DNA: TGTGCCAGCAGCATACAGGGTGAAGCTTTCTTT. Translation: CASSIQGEAFF.

This chain joins TRBV6-2 or TRBV6-3 and TRBJ2-1; TRBD2 matches 11 bases. The CDR3 extends over 16 amino acids. Unmatched junction bases numbered 9, after V lost 5 bases and J lost 6 bases. Germline V gene sequence: CDR1 MNHEY, CDR2 SVGEGT. In nucleotides, the CDR3 is TGTGCCAGCAGTACCGAGACTAGCGGGGCTATCAATGAGCAGTTCTTC. Translated, it gives CASSTETSGAINEQFF.

This clone showed up just once. CDR3 residues: CAWRAAGSATDTQYF. The CDR3 region has the DNA TGTGCCTGGCGGGCAGCGGGAAGTGCGACAGATACGCAGTATTTT. The chain uses TRBV30 and TRBJ2-3; TRBD2 agrees at 7 bases. J gave up 3 bases and V 5 bases, and 11 bases lay outside the gene matches. CDR1 is GTSNPN and CDR2 is SVGIG in the germline V gene (reference sequence). The CDR3 is 15 residues long. Filled out from reference TRBV30 and TRBJ2-3, the complete variable domain reads SQTIHQWPATLVQPVGSPLSLECTVEGTSNPNLYWYRQAAGRGLQLLFYSVGIGQISSEVPQNLSASRPQDRQFILSSKKLLLSDSGFYLCAWRAAGSATDTQYFGPGTRLTVL.

The genes are TRBV24-1 and TRBJ2-5; possible D gene TRBD1, 6 bases. CDR1 and CDR2 (germline): KGHDR, SFDVKD. This CDR3 spans 16 amino acids. Trimming stripped 0 bases from V and 1 base from J, with 11 bases between. The CDR3 DNA follows: TGTGCCACCAGTGATTTGCAAGGACAGTCCCAAGAGACCCAGTACTTC. Amino acid sequence: CATSDLQGQSQETQYF.

The chain employs TRBV19 and TRBJ1-1; D is ambiguous. Deletions cut 3 bases from V and 0 bases from J, with 8 bases between. This CDR3 comprises 14 residues. Per germline, CDR1 LNHDA and CDR2 SQIVND (reference sequence). In DNA form, the CDR3 reads TGTGCCAGTAGTATCAACAGCATGAACACTGAAGCTTTCTTT. This sequence encodes CASSINSMNTEAFF. Complete variable domain (other parts from reference TRBV19 and TRBJ1-1): DGGITQSPKYLFRKEGQNVTLSCEQNLNHDAMYWYRQDPGQGLRLIYYSQIVNDFQKGDIAEGYSVSREKKESFPLTVTSAQKNPTAFYLCASSINSMNTEAFFGQGTRLTVV.

V and J are TRBV10-3 and TRBJ2-7; 8 bases are shared with TRBD2. This CDR3 is built from 16 residues. Germline lookup yields CDR1 ENHRY and CDR2 SYGVKD. V was pared by 2 bases and J by 3 bases, with 9 bases of the junction left unmatched. In DNA, the CDR3 is TGTGCCATCAGTGAGCTCTATCGGGGGGGATTCTACGAGCAGTACTTC. Protein sequence: CAISELYRGGFYEQYF.

The J gene is TRBJ2-1, the V gene TRBV9; D assignment may be TRBD1 or TRBD2 (5 bases each). This CDR3 region has 15 residues. The germline V gene has CDR1 SGDLS and CDR2 YYNGEE. The germline V and J ends were trimmed by 4 bases and 12 bases, with 23 bases remaining between them. The CDR3 sequence: CASSSHRLDNEGQFF. In nucleotides, the CDR3 is TGTGCCAGCAGCTCCCACCGTCTGGACAACGAGGGGCAGTTCTTC.

The chain links TRBV24-1 to TRBJ2-3; D is uncertain. CDR3 length: 14 residues. Trimming took off 4 bases at V and 1 base at J, with 8 bases between the two ends. CDR1 is KGHDR and CDR2 is SFDVKD in the germline V gene. The CDR3 spells CATSDDVGTDTQYF. The CDR3 DNA reads TGTGCCACCAGTGACGATGTCGGCACAGATACGCAGTATTTT.

The chain recombines TRBV6-6 with TRBJ1-4, with TRBD1 identical over 8 bases. This CDR3 has 15 residues. In germline, CDR1 is MNHNY, CDR2 SVGAGI (reference sequence). V lost 4 bases and J lost 7; bases outside the gene matches: 8. CDR3 in DNA: TGTGCCAGCAGTTCGTCGGACAGGGAGGGTGAAAAACTGTTTTTT. It translates to CASSSSDREGEKLFF.

The V gene is TRBV5-6, the J gene TRBJ2-7; D unresolved. CDR1 SGHDT and CDR2 YYEEEE come from the germline V gene. The CDR3 is made up of 11 amino acids. Trimming stripped 4 bases from V and 5 bases from J, with 7 bases between. The CDR3 spells CASSESNEQYF. CDR3 bases: TGTGCCAGCAGCGAGTCCAACGAGCAGTACTTC.

V and J are TRBV7-2 and TRBJ2-1, with 9 nucleotides matching TRBD1. J gave up 5 bases and V 5 bases, and 10 bases lay outside the gene matches. Germline CDR1 reads SGHTA; CDR2 reads FQGNSA. This CDR3 is built from 16 residues. The CDR3 loop is CASSRLRDRVHNEQFF. In nucleotides, the CDR3 is TGTGCCAGCAGCAGACTTCGGGACAGGGTCCACAATGAGCAGTTCTTC.

The chain recombines TRBV18 with TRBJ2-2; 9 nucleotides match TRBD1. CDR3 length equals 16 residues. With 2 bases clipped from V and 4 bases from J, the junction kept 5 bases outside the gene matches. In germline, CDR1 is KGHSH, CDR2 LQKENI. The CDR3: CASSPVGQGSTGELFF. CDR3 sequence (DNA): TGTGCCAGCTCACCAGTGGGACAGGGTTCCACCGGGGAGCTGTTTTTT.

The V call is TRBV5-1, the J call TRBJ1-1; D unclear. Germline CDR1 SGHRS, CDR2 YFSETQ. V lost 4 bases, J lost 5 bases, and 12 bases lay in between. This CDR3 has 13 residues. The CDR3: CASSPAQDTEAFF. The CDR3 DNA reads as TGCGCCAGCAGCCCGGCCCAGGATACTGAAGCTTTCTTT.